The entry that follows covers one TCR beta chain sequence. Its recognized antigen is unknown. It has no much larger one-base neighbor in the sample; base qualities were not kept. The meaning of the sample's time point label: approximately 2 years on ibrutinib. For TCR beta library preparation, approximately 2 micrograms of genomic DNA was extracted from cryopreserved PBMCs. Longitudinal blood samples from CLL patients on ibrutinib monotherapy were analyzed using high-throughput TCR beta sequencing. The patients were enrolled in a single-center, open-label phase 2 trial of ibrutinib monotherapy. The data originate from a study of cytotoxic CD8 clonotypes in ibrutinib-treated CLL (dated by TCRdb to the early 2020s). Describing the broader study: The cohort had about ten relapsed/refractory and 15 treatment-naive patients; 17 were IGHV unmutated. Cryopreserved peripheral blood mononuclear cells were collected at three points: before therapy, at response, and at either sustained remission or disease progression. Responses were partial in around 25 patients and complete in 2; after median 68 months follow-up, about 14 stayed in remission and some twelve progressed. Patients were still on ibrutinib when every remission and progressive disease sample was collected. An average of 255,043 productive templates and 94,082 productive rearrangements was obtained per sample. Longitudinal samples were available for about 30% of the roughly 90 trial participants. Response samples were taken after a median of 12 months on treatment, ranging from roughly 6 to 36 months.

The goal of deep resolution MiSeq sequencing was a depth between 1 in 1 million and 1 in 200,000 T cells, and coverage averaged 10x per clonotype. TCR beta libraries were generated with the immunoSEQ hsTCRB Kit. Turning to the authors' computational methods: ImmunoSEQ Data Assistant and ImmunoSEQ Analyzer were used for data analysis, and V, D and J genes were assigned according to IMGT definitions. Clonality was computed as one minus normalized Shannon entropy of productive rearrangement frequencies, ranging from 0 to 1. Only overrepresented clonotypes making up at least 0.05% of each patient's repertoire were included in the public clonotype analysis. Repertoires from about a dozen age-matched healthy donors in immuneACCESS were used as clonality controls. TCRdb limited this immuneACCESS table to in-frame rearrangements with V and J called. A share of clones is missing; checked studies link under half to unresolved V genes, and the rest is unexplained. That table gives V, J and clone size, and the DNA gave D and trimming. Within this sample are about 250,000 clones, with roughly 70% of them counted one time only. 15% of the sample is taken by the ten largest.

In the germline V gene, CDR1 corresponds to SQVTM and CDR2 to ANQGSEA. Its CDR3 holds 17 amino acids, cysteine through phenylalanine. Only the CDR3 region is kept as DNA, spanning 51 bases read in frame from base 1. The V end gives up 0 bases and the J end 3 bases, leaving 11 bases in the junction not matched to a gene. The study at large found these results: Public clonotypes were rare and either shrank or stayed stable during treatment, and the rise in clonality at ibrutinib response reflected expansion of private clonotypes. Clonality rose at ibrutinib response, remained stable during sustained remission, and dropped back toward baseline at progression. Lymph node repertoires were not examined, and the timing of sampling was not matched between patients in sustained remission and those whose disease progressed. Baseline clonality exceeded that of age-matched healthy donors and correlated strongly with circulating CD8+ T-cell counts.

The sample consisted of PBMCs, taken after 24 months of ibrutinib treatment. The chain was built from TRBV29-1 and TRBJ2-5; 9 junctional bases match TRBD1. This clonotype was obtained from a human donor with chronic lymphocytic leukemia. CDR3 loop: CSVEERDREWVKETQYF. The nucleotides are TGCAGCGTTGAAGAAAGGGACAGGGAGTGGGTGAAAGAGACCCAGTACTTC.